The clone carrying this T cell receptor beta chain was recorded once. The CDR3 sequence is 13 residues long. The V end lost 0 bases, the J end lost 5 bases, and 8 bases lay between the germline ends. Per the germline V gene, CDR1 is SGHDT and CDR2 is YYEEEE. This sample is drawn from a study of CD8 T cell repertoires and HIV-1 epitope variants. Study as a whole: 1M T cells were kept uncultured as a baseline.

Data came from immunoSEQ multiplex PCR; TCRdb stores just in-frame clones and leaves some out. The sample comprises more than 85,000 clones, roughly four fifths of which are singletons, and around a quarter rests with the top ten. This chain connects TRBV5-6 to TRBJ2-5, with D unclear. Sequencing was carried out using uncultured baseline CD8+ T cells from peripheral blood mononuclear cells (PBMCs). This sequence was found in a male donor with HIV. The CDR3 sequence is CASSLDLGETQYF. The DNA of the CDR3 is TGTGCCAGCAGCTTGGATCTGGGGGAGACCCAGTACTTC.